The T cell receptor beta chain under discussion was sequenced for a study of glioma-infiltrating T cells. Study results and limitations: Only very few CDR3 sequences appeared in both tissue and blood. Gliomas, especially low-grade, showed above-expected tissue-blood divergence; non-neoplastic patients showed below.

This clonotype showed up many times. No antigen is known for it. V gave up 8 bases and J gave up 8 bases; unmatched junction bases: 11. Looked up from germline, CDR1 is KGHSH and CDR2 is LQKENI. The CDR3 has 14 residues. TCR alpha and beta CDR3 regions were amplified from RNA using iRepertoire nested multiplex PCR. One-step reverse transcription and amplification started from about 100-400 ng of tissue mRNA or PBMC total RNA. MiXCR was run by TCRdb on the multiplex PCR reads, yielding one entry per CDR3 protein. This sample has approximately 20,000 distinct CDR3 sequences; approximately 23% occur once, and the top ten carry around 14%.

The chain combines TRBV18 with TRBJ2-1; 8 nucleotides match TRBD1. This sequence was found in a human donor with low-grade glioma or glioblastoma, undergoing nonglioma brain surgery, or in good health (not recorded which). The sequenced sample consisted of glioma tissue, nonneoplastic brain tissue, or PBMCs (not recorded which). CDR3 sequence reads: CASKQTRDRYEQFF. For the CDR3, the DNA is TGTGCCAGCAAACAGACCCGGGACAGGTATGAGCAGTTCTTC. Complete variable domain (other parts from reference TRBV18 and TRBJ2-1): NAGVMQNPRHLVRRRGQEARLRCSPMKGHSHVYWYRQLPEEGLKFMVYLQKENIIDESGMPKERFSAEFPKEGPSILRIQQVVRGDSAAYFCASKQTRDRYEQFFGPGTRLTVL.